A single sample is the source of the 19 T cell receptor beta chains below, sequenced in a study of cytomegalovirus exposure and HLA in healthy donors. TCRdb's copy holds only in-frame clones and misses some; the assay was immunoSEQ multiplex PCR. The table lists 190,000 or so clones, about 86% of them singletons. The specimen sequenced was PBMCs. These TCRs come from a woman aged 18-29 years in good health and CMV-seropositive.

The chain carries TRBV9 and TRBJ2-6; D remains unclear. The germline V gene encodes CDR1 SGDLS and CDR2 YYNGEE. This CDR3 is built from 16 residues. V lost 4 bases and J 0 bases, leaving 11 bases between the germline ends. The CDR3 coding sequence is TGTGCCAGCAGCCCCGAAATCAGCTCTGGGGCCAACGTCCTGACTTTC. It translates to CASSPEISSGANVLTF. Looking up the rest from reference TRBV9 and TRBJ2-6 gives the full variable domain: DSGVTQTPKHLITATGQRVTLRCSPRSGDLSVYWYQQSLDQGLQFLIQYYNGEERAKGNILERFSAQQFPDLHSELNLSSLELGDSALYFCASSPEISSGANVLTFGAGSRLTVL.

This chain uses TRBV13 with TRBJ1-3; tentative D call: TRBD1 (6 bases). V lost 0 bases and J lost 7, with 13 bases in between. From germline, CDR1 is PRHDT and CDR2 FYEKMQ (reference sequence). This CDR3 has 15 amino acids. The CDR3 DNA reads as TGTGCCAGCAGCTTAGGACCAGGGGTGGTGAACACCATATATTTT. Its protein is CASSLGPGVVNTIYF. Filled out from reference TRBV13 and TRBJ1-3, the complete variable domain reads AAGVIQSPRHLIKEKRETATLKCYPIPRHDTVYWYQQGPGQDPQFLISFYEKMQSDKGSIPDRFSAQQFSDYHSELNMSSLELGDSALYFCASSLGPGVVNTIYFGEGSWLTVV.

The CDR3 reads CASSPRDSSIEQYF. In DNA, the CDR3 is TGTGCCAGCAGCCCGAGAGACAGTTCTATCGAGCAGTACTTC. The chain is built from TRBV7-2 and TRBJ2-7, with a possible D match to TRBD1 (5 bases). This CDR3 spans 14 amino acids. CDR1 and CDR2 (germline): SGHTA, FQGNSA. Trimming removed 5 bases at V and 6 bases at J, with 17 bases between.

The chain has TRBV19 and TRBJ1-2; TRBD1 aligns across 8 bases. Germline V gives CDR1 LNHDA, CDR2 SQIVND (reference sequence). The CDR3 is 15 residues long. V dropped 5 bases and J dropped 2; count of bases not matched to a gene: 7. The CDR3 DNA reads TGTGCCAGTAGTCCAGGGGGCATGGAAAACTATGGCTACACCTTC. Amino acid sequence: CASSPGGMENYGYTF.

This chain joins TRBV10-3 and TRBJ1-1; D gene unclear. Germline V CDR1 and CDR2: ENHRY, SYGVKD. The V and J ends lost 0 bases and 1 base respectively, with 21 bases between them. This CDR3 is 19 amino acids long. This CDR3 reads CAISESTHWAGGGNTEAFF. CDR3 nucleotides: TGTGCCATCAGTGAGTCGACTCATTGGGCAGGTGGAGGGAACACTGAAGCTTTCTTT.

This clone was counted only a few times. This sequence joins TRBV25-1 and TRBJ2-7; perhaps TRBD1 as D (6 bases). The CDR3 consists of 12 residues. The V end was cut by 4 bases, the J end by 4 bases, with 8 bases between. Germline V CDR1 and CDR2: MGHDK, SYGVNS. CDR3 residues: CASSGTGYEQYF. CDR3 nucleotides: TGTGCCAGCAGTGGAACAGGGTACGAGCAGTACTTC.

V is TRBV11-1 and J is TRBJ1-2; 8 nucleotides agree with TRBD1. J was trimmed by 2 bases and V by 5 bases; bases with no gene match: 7. CDR1 and CDR2 (germline): SGHAT, FQDESV (reference sequence). The CDR3 runs to 15 residues. Written as DNA, the CDR3 is TGTGCCAGCAGCCCCGGACAGGGAACGAACTATGGCTACACCTTC. Its translation is CASSPGQGTNYGYTF.

This clone was seen more than once but under ten times. The CDR3 nucleotides read TGTGCCAGCAGTGAAGGCCTAGGGGTTACTAATTCACCCCTCCACTTT. Translated, it gives CASSEGLGVTNSPLHF. The chain recombines TRBV6-1 with TRBJ1-6; a possible D gene is TRBD1 (5 bases). V was trimmed by 1 base and J by 6 bases, leaving 13 bases between them. Germline V lookup: CDR1 MNHNS, CDR2 SASEGT. The CDR3 consists of 16 residues.

CDR3 DNA: TGTGCCAGCAGCCCTACTAGCGGGGGACGCGAGCAGTTCTTC. It codes for CASSPTSGGREQFF. The J gene is TRBJ2-1, the V gene TRBV7-2, with 11 bases aligning to TRBD2. Germline V CDR1 and CDR2: SGHTA, FQGNSA. The J segment lost 10 bases and the V segment lost 5 bases, leaving 7 bases of the junction unmatched. The CDR3 contains 14 residues.

The gene calls are TRBV6-4 and TRBJ2-1; weak D call: TRBD2 (5 bases). Per germline, CDR1 MRHNA and CDR2 SNTAGT. The CDR3 length is 12 residues. Deletions cut 4 bases from V and 9 bases from J, with 10 bases between. The CDR3 DNA reads TGTGCCAGCAGTGCGGGGTTAGGTGAGCAGTTCTTC. It encodes CASSAGLGEQFF.

J is TRBJ2-7 and V is TRBV5-1; the match to TRBD1 covers 7 bases. The CDR3 extends over 15 amino acids. The V gene end was trimmed by 4 bases and the J gene end by 3 bases; junction bases not matched to a gene: 10. Germline V gene lookup returns CDR1 SGHRS and CDR2 YFSETQ. The CDR3 DNA sequence: TGCGCCAGCAGCAACCGGGACAGCAGCTTCTACGAGCAGTACTTC. It codes for CASSNRDSSFYEQYF.

The CDR3 protein is CASSPRTGGYDEQYF. In DNA, the CDR3 is TGTGCCAGCAGCCCCCGGACAGGGGGCTATGACGAGCAGTACTTC. The chain couples TRBV9 to TRBJ2-7, with 11 bases that match TRBD1. V was clipped by 4 bases and J by 5 bases; unmatched bases: 8. This CDR3 spans 15 amino acids. Germline V gene sequence: CDR1 SGDLS, CDR2 YYNGEE.

The chain employs TRBV23-1 and TRBJ1-2; D not resolved. TRBV23-1 is treated as an ORF (open reading frame) with a function not yet certain. The CDR3 consists of 17 residues. Trimming took off 2 bases at V and 0 bases at J, with 16 bases between the two ends. The CDR3 nucleotides read TGCGCCAGCAGTCAACCGACAATCCACCTTTCTAACTATGGCTACACCTTC. As protein: CASSQPTIHLSNYGYTF.

The chain is built from TRBV7-6 and TRBJ1-2; weak D call: TRBD1 (5 bases). V shed 5 bases and J shed 4 bases, with 17 bases lying between them. The CDR3 is 15 amino acids. CDR1 and CDR2 from the germline V gene are SGHVS and FNYEAQ. CDR3 sequence (DNA): TGTGCCAGCAGCGAAACCCAGGGCCCTCGCTATGGCTACACCTTC. Translating it yields CASSETQGPRYGYTF.

The chain recombines TRBV5-6 with TRBJ2-1; D is undetermined. The germline V gene has CDR1 SGHDT and CDR2 YYEEEE. This CDR3 is 12 amino acids long. The V end was cut by 1 base, the J end by 9 bases, with 8 bases between. CDR3 sequence (DNA): TGTGCCAGCAGCTTGATTCGAGGTGAGCAGTTCTTC. Its translation is CASSLIRGEQFF.

The J gene is TRBJ1-1, the V gene TRBV14; D not certain. Germline CDR1 SGHDN, CDR2 FVKESK. Between the trimmed V and J ends, which lost 4 bases and 3 bases, there was a span of 9 bases. The CDR3 runs 13 residues. The CDR3 here is CASSRGGDTEAFF. The CDR3 DNA reads as TGTGCCAGCAGCCGAGGTGGCGACACTGAAGCTTTCTTT.

This clone was observed at least ten times. This chain joins TRBV7-9 and TRBJ2-1, with D possibly matching TRBD2 (6 bases). In germline, CDR1 is SEHNR, CDR2 FQNEAQ (reference sequence). V dropped 5 bases and J dropped 1 base, with 12 bases sitting between them. The CDR3 has 15 amino acids. The chain's CDR3 is CASSAVGGSYNEQFF. CDR3 sequence (DNA): TGTGCCAGCAGCGCTGTGGGGGGATCCTACAATGAGCAGTTCTTC.

The rearrangement uses TRBV7-9 and TRBJ2-7, with D possibly TRBD1 on 6 matching bases. Germline V gene sequence: CDR1 SEHNR, CDR2 FQNEAQ (reference sequence). This CDR3 comprises 15 residues. V dropped 5 bases and J dropped 0 bases, with 14 bases sitting between them. CDR3 DNA: TGTGCCAGCAGCCCGGACAGCTCCTACTCCTACGAGCAGTACTTC. It is translated as CASSPDSSYSYEQYF.

The V and J genes are TRBV11-3 and TRBJ2-5; possibly TRBD2 for D (6 bases). Germline values: CDR1 SGHNT, CDR2 YENEEA. This CDR3 has 13 residues. Trimming shortened V by 1 base and J by 7 bases, and 10 bases separated the two germline ends. The CDR3 spells CASSLVLGGTQYF. Here the CDR3 DNA reads TGTGCCAGCAGCTTAGTCTTGGGGGGGACCCAGTACTTC. The entire variable domain, with the rest obtained from reference TRBV11-3 and TRBJ2-5, is as follows: EAGVVQSPRYKIIEKKQPVAFWCNPISGHNTLYWYLQNLGQGPELLIRYENEEAVDDSQLPKDRFSAERLKGVDSTLKIQPAELGDSAVYLCASSLVLGGTQYFGPGTRLLVL.